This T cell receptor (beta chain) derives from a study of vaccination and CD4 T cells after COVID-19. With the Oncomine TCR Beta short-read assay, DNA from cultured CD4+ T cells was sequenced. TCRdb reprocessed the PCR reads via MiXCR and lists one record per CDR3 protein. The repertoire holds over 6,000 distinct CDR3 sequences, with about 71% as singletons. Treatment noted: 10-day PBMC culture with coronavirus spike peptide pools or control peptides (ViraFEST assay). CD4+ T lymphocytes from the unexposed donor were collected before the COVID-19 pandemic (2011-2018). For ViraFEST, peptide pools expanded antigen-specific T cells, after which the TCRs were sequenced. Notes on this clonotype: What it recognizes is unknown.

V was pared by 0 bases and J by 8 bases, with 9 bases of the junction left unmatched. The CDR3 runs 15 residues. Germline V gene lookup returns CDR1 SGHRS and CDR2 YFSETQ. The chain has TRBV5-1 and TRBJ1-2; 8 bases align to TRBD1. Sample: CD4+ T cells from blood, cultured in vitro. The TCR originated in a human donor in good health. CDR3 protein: CASSLVLGQGSGYTF. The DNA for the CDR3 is TGCGCCAGCAGCTTGGTTCTCGGACAGGGAAGCGGCTACACCTTC. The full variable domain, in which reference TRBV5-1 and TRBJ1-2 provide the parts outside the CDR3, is KAGVTQTPRYLIKTRGQQVTLSCSPISGHRSVSWYQQTPGQGLQFLFEYFSETQRNKGNFPGRFSGRQFSNSRSEMNVSTLELGDSALYLCASSLVLGQGSGYTFGSGTRLTVV.